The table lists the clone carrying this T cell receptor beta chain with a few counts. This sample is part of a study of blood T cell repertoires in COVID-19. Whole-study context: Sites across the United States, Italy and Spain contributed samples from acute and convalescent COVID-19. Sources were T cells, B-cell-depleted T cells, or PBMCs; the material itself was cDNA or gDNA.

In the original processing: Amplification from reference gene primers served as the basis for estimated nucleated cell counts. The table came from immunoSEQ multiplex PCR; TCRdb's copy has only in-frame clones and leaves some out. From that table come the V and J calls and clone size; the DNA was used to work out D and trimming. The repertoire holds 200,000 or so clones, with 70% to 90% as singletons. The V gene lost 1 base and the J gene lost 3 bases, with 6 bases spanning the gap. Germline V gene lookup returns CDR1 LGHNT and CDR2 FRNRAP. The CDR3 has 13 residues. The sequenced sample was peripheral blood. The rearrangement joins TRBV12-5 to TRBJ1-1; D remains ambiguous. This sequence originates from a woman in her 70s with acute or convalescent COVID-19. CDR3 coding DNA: TGTGCTAGTGGTTTGGGGCTAGACACTGAAGCTTTCTTT. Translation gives CASGLGLDTEAFF. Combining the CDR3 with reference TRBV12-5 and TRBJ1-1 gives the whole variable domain DARVTQTPRHKVTEMGQEVTMRCQPILGHNTVFWYRQTMMQGLELLAYFRNRAPLDDSGMPKDRFSAEMPDATLATLKIQPSEPRDSAVYFCASGLGLDTEAFFGQGTRLTVV.